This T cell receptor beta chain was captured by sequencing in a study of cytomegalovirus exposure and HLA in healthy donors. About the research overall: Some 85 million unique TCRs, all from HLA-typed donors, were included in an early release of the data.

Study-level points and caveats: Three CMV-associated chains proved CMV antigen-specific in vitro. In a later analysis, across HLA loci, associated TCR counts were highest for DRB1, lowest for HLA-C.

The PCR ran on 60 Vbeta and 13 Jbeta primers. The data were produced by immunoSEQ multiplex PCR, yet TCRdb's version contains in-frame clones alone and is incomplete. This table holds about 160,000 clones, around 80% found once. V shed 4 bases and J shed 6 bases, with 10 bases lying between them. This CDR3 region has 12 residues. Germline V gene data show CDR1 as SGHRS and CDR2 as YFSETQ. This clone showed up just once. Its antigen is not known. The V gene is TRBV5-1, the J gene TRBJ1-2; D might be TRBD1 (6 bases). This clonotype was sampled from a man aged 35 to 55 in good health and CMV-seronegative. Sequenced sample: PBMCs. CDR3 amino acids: CASSVGGNGYTF. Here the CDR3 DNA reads TGCGCCAGCAGCGTAGGGGGAAATGGCTACACCTTC.